One and the same sample provided the 16 T cell receptor beta chains below, sequenced in a study of blood T cell repertoires in COVID-19. TCRdb keeps only in-frame clones here, not all; method: immunoSEQ multiplex PCR. The sample carries hundreds of thousands of clones, more than 65% recorded once. What was sequenced was peripheral blood. The source of these receptors is a woman older than 75 with acute or convalescent COVID-19.

This rearrangement joins TRBV7-9 to TRBJ1-2; no clear D gene. Germline V gene sequence: CDR1 SEHNR, CDR2 FQNEAQ (reference sequence). The ends were cut back, 0 bases at V and 0 bases at J, with 8 bases in the middle. The CDR3 extends over 15 amino acids. CDR3 DNA: TGTGCCAGCAGCTTAGCGCAGGCAACTAACTATGGCTACACCTTC. As protein: CASSLAQATNYGYTF.

The chain employs TRBV9 and TRBJ2-3; TRBD1 might be the D (5 bases). The CDR3 has 15 amino acids. Germline V gives CDR1 SGDLS, CDR2 YYNGEE. Trimming left V 4 bases short and J 4 bases short, with 16 bases between. Written as DNA, the CDR3 is TGTGCCAGCAGCCTCACGACAAGCAGGGCAGATACGCAGTATTTT. Its translation is CASSLTTSRADTQYF. Full variable domain (remainder filled in from reference TRBV9 and TRBJ2-3): DSGVTQTPKHLITATGQRVTLRCSPRSGDLSVYWYQQSLDQGLQFLIQYYNGEERAKGNILERFSAQQFPDLHSELNLSSLELGDSALYFCASSLTTSRADTQYFGPGTRLTVL.

A single count supports this clone. V is TRBV18 and J is TRBJ2-2, with 7 bases fitting TRBD1. The CDR3 is made up of 16 amino acids. Germline-derived CDR1 and CDR2 are KGHSH and LQKENI. V trimming: 1 base; J trimming: 5 bases; junction bases outside the gene matches: 7. The CDR3 nucleotides are TGTGCCAGCTCACCACTTGGGACAGCTATAACCGGGGAGCTGTTTTTT. It is translated as CASSPLGTAITGELFF.

The chain couples TRBV30 to TRBJ2-3, with 10 bases that match TRBD2. CDR3 length: 15 residues. Germline V gives CDR1 GTSNPN, CDR2 SVGIG (reference sequence). Germline trimming cut 0 bases from V and 6 bases from J; bases unmatched to any gene: 6. The CDR3 coding sequence is TGTGCCTGGAGTGTACAAAGCGGGGGGGCCGATACGCAGTATTTT. Translated: CAWSVQSGGADTQYF.

This clone was counted a few times. This chain uses TRBV4-2 with TRBJ1-2; TRBD1 matches 7 bases. The length of the CDR3 is 16 residues. Germline V gene sequence: CDR1 LGHNA, CDR2 YNFKEQ. J lost 7 bases, V lost 2 bases, and 13 bases had no gene match. The CDR3 reads CASSQKAAPDRRGYTF. The CDR3 region has the DNA TGTGCCAGCAGCCAAAAAGCCGCTCCGGACAGGCGTGGCTACACCTTC.

The genes are TRBV18 and TRBJ2-2, with D maybe TRBD1 (5 bases). Trimming cost V 1 base and J 2 bases, with 8 bases left between them. Germline CDR1 is KGHSH and CDR2 is LQKENI. The CDR3 covers 15 residues. The CDR3 sequence: CASSPRQPNTGELFF. DNA for the CDR3: TGTGCCAGCTCACCACGACAGCCCAACACCGGGGAGCTGTTTTTT.

The chain uses TRBV9 and TRBJ2-7; D unresolved. The CDR3 extends over 12 amino acids. The V end lost 3 bases, the J end lost 5 bases, and 9 bases lay between the germline ends. Germline assignment: CDR1 SGDLS and CDR2 YYNGEE. CDR3 loop: CASSGPGDEQYF. In DNA, the CDR3 is TGTGCCAGCAGCGGCCCCGGAGACGAGCAGTACTTC.

The chain has TRBV2 and TRBJ1-1; 7 nucleotides align to TRBD1. Trimming at V came to 7 bases and at J to 2 bases, leaving 7 bases not matched to a gene. Germline lookup yields CDR1 SNHLY and CDR2 FYNNEI. The CDR3 is 14 amino acids. Here the CDR3 reads CASIMGQTNTEAFF. CDR3 DNA: TGTGCCAGCATTATGGGACAGACTAACACTGAAGCTTTCTTT.

The chain combines TRBV12-3 or TRBV12-4 with TRBJ2-7; no clear D. V was cut by 3 bases and J by 3 bases, with 9 bases left in between. The CDR3 spans 13 residues. The chain's CDR3 is CASSFPPRYEQYF. CDR3 DNA sequence: TGTGCCAGCAGTTTTCCCCCTCGCTACGAGCAGTACTTC.

The gene calls are TRBV27 and TRBJ2-3, with 7 bases fitting TRBD2. V was clipped by 8 bases and J by 4 bases; unmatched bases: 3. Germline-derived CDR1 and CDR2 are MNHEY and SMNVEV (reference sequence). The CDR3 loop spans 12 amino acids. CDR3 sequence: CASSAGSDTQYF. CDR3 nucleotide sequence: TGTGCCAGCTCAGCGGGGTCAGATACGCAGTATTTT.

CDR3 sequence (DNA): TGTGCCAGCAGCGTAGCTAACAGGGGTAATGAAAAACTGTTTTTT. Its protein is CASSVANRGNEKLFF. The chain employs TRBV9 and TRBJ1-4; 7 nucleotides align to TRBD1. The length of the CDR3 is 15 residues. Germline loops: CDR1 SGDLS, CDR2 YYNGEE. Trimming took 0 bases from V and 4 from J; bases not matched to a gene: 3.

The chain couples TRBV4-2 to TRBJ2-1; TRBD2 agrees at 7 bases. In germline, CDR1 is LGHNA, CDR2 YNFKEQ. CDR3 length equals 16 residues. The junction had 7 bases not matched to a gene; V was cut back by 0 bases and J by 5 bases. Written as DNA, the CDR3 is TGTGCCAGCAGCCAAGAATCGGGGGGACGAAACAATGAGCAGTTCTTC. Its protein is CASSQESGGRNNEQFF.

This chain uses TRBV18 with TRBJ1-3; possible D gene TRBD1, 6 bases. This CDR3 has 14 residues. Per the germline V gene, CDR1 is KGHSH and CDR2 is LQKENI. The ends were cut back, 3 bases at V and 3 bases at J, with 9 bases in the middle. The CDR3 reads CASSPAGVGNTIYF. CDR3 DNA: TGTGCCAGCTCACCGGCAGGGGTTGGAAACACCATATATTTT.

This rearrangement joins TRBV12-3 or TRBV12-4 to TRBJ1-1; D uncertain. The CDR3 sequence is 12 residues long. V gave up 3 bases and J gave up 7 bases, with 9 bases separating them. The CDR3, as DNA: TGTGCCAGCAGTTTGGTACTCGTTGAAGCTTTCTTT. Residues: CASSLVLVEAFF.

The chain joins TRBV5-4 to TRBJ2-3; tentative D call: TRBD1 (5 bases). The CDR3 covers 15 residues. The V end was cut by 0 bases, the J end by 3 bases, with 11 bases between. Germline CDR1 SGHNT, CDR2 YYREEE (reference sequence). CDR3 sequence: CASSLDSRATDTQYF. CDR3 bases: TGTGCCAGCAGCTTGGATTCCAGGGCTACAGATACGCAGTATTTT. Filled out from reference TRBV5-4 and TRBJ2-3, the complete variable domain reads ETGVTQSPTHLIKTRGQQVTLRCSSQSGHNTVSWYQQALGQGPQFIFQYYREEENGRGNFPPRFSGLQFPNYSSELNVNALELDDSALYLCASSLDSRATDTQYFGPGTRLTVL.

The chain carries TRBV10-3 and TRBJ1-3, with D uncertain. The CDR3 covers 15 residues. V was clipped by 2 bases and J by 0 bases, with 8 bases between them. Germline CDR1 is ENHRY and CDR2 is SYGVKD. The chain's CDR3 is CAISEAGSSGNTIYF. CDR3 nucleotides: TGTGCCATCAGTGAGGCCGGGAGCTCTGGAAACACCATATATTTT.